The TCR beta chain described here comes from a study of Ad26.COV2.S vaccination and SARS-CoV-2 variants. Turning to the study itself: The donor was enrolled in the Ad26.COV2.S arm of the COV1001 trial.

Produced via immunoSEQ multiplex PCR; TCRdb's table is partial and in-frame only. The sample lists 200,000 to 250,000 clones, 70% to 90% occurring once. Study-wide points: Reportedly, spike-specific CD8+ and CD4+ T cell responses achieved substantial breadth once vaccination had taken place.

Treatment indicated: roughly 18 received Ad26.COV2.S at low or high dose, single or two shots; a few received placebo; per-sample allocation not given. The samples were gathered on day 63 after the first injection of vaccine or placebo. An Ad26 vector carrying the Wuhan-strain SARS-CoV-2 spike served as the vaccine. As concerns this clone: Its antigen remains unknown.

The sequenced sample was peripheral blood, obtained in a trial of Ad26.COV2.S vaccine versus placebo. The sequence derives from a person aged 18-65 years who received the Ad26.COV2.S COVID-19 vaccine or a placebo.

The CDR3 DNA sequence: TGTGCGATCGGGGCAAATAATCAGCCCCAGCATTTT. Protein: CAIGANNQPQHF. The genes are TRBV28 and TRBJ1-5, with D tentatively TRBD1 (5 bases). This CDR3 has 12 amino acids. Per the germline V gene, CDR1 is MDHEN and CDR2 is SYDVKM. The full variable domain, its missing parts supplied by reference TRBV28 and TRBJ1-5, is DVKVTQSSRYLVKRTGEKVFLECVQDMDHENMFWYRQDPGLGLRLIYFSYDVKMKEKGDIPEGYSVSREKKERFSLILESASTNQTSMYLCAIGANNQPQHFGDGTRLSIL.